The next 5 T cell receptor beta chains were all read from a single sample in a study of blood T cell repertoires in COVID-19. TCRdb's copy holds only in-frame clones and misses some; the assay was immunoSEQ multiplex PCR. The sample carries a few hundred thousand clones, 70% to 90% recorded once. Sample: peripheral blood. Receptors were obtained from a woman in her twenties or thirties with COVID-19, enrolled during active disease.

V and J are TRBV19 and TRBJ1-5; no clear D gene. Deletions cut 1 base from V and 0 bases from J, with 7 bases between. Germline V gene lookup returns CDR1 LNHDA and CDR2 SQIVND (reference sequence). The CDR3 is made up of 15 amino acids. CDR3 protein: CASSIADYSNQPQHF. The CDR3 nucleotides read TGTGCCAGTAGTATAGCTGACTATAGCAATCAGCCCCAGCATTTT.

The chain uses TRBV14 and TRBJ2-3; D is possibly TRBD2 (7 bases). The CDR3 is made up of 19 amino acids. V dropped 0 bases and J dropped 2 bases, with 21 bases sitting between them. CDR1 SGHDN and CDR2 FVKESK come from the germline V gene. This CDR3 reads CASSQDGARAGAITDTQYF. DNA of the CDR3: TGTGCCAGCAGCCAAGATGGGGCCCGTGCGGGGGCGATCACAGATACGCAGTATTTT.

The CDR3 here is CASSLGTETQYF. In nucleotides, the CDR3 is TGTGCCAGCAGCTTAGGCACTGAGACCCAGTACTTC. This rearrangement joins TRBV11-3 to TRBJ2-5; D is unclear. Per germline, CDR1 SGHNT and CDR2 YENEEA. The CDR3 length is 12 residues. Between the trimmed V and J ends, which lost 1 base and 5 bases, there was a span of 5 bases.

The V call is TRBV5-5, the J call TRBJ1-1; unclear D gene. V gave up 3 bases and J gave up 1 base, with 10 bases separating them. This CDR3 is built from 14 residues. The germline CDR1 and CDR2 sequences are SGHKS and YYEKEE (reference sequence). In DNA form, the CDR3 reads TGTGCCAGCAGCTCCCCTAGTGCGAACACTGAAGCTTTCTTT. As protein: CASSSPSANTEAFF.

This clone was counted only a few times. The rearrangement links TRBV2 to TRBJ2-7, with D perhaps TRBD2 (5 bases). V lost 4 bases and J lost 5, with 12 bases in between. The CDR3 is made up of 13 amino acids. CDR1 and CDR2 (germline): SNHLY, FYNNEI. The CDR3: CASSAFTRDEQYV. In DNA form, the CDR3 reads TGTGCCAGCAGTGCTTTCACGAGGGACGAGCAGTACGTC.